One and the same sample provided the 27 T cell receptor beta chains below, sequenced in a study of immune cell composition in non-small cell lung cancer. Normal lung was sampled as far from the tumour as possible, at least 3 cm. Method: immunoSEQ multiplex PCR; TCRdb's copy keeps in-frame clones and lacks some. The sample has 2,500 to 3,500 clones; 71% are singletons. Another study also made use of these data, one on CD4 T cells in lung cancer.

The sequenced sample was non-adjacent lung tissue. The receptor set was obtained from a human donor with non-small cell lung cancer.

The chain joins TRBV7-9 to TRBJ2-1; 10 nucleotides line up with TRBD1. V shed 6 bases, J shed 8 bases, and the junction held 1 base outside the gene matches. The germline gives CDR1 SEHNR, CDR2 FQNEAQ (reference sequence). The CDR3 has 12 amino acids. The CDR3 reads CASRGTGDEQFF. CDR3 DNA: TGTGCCAGCAGGGGGACAGGGGATGAGCAGTTCTTC.

V usage is TRBV7-6 and J usage is TRBJ2-7; a possible D gene is TRBD2 (6 bases). The CDR3 has 15 amino acids. Between the trimmed V and J ends, which lost 2 bases and 4 bases, there was a span of 15 bases. Germline loops: CDR1 SGHVS, CDR2 FNYEAQ. DNA for the CDR3: TGTGCCAGCAGCTTATACACGGGAGCTGAGTACGAGCAGTACTTC. Translating gives CASSLYTGAEYEQYF.

The chain combines TRBV2 with TRBJ2-3; 9 bases fit TRBD2. The CDR3 contains 15 residues. Germline assignment: CDR1 SNHLY and CDR2 FYNNEI. V shed 8 bases, J shed 5 bases, and the junction held 11 bases outside the gene matches. This CDR3 is CASGPSGRPKDTQYF. The CDR3 nucleotides are TGTGCCAGCGGTCCGAGCGGGAGGCCTAAAGATACGCAGTATTTT.

The chain uses TRBV21-1 and TRBJ1-5; the table's D call TRBD1 went unverified against the DNA. TRBV21-1 has pseudogene status. The CDR3 has 15 amino acids. CDR3 nucleotide sequence: TGTGCCAGCAGCAGGTGGACAGGGCAAGGTCAGCCCCAGCATTTT. Translation gives CASSRWTGQGQPQHF.

The chain recombines TRBV7-3 with TRBJ2-7, with D perhaps matching TRBD1 (5 bases). Germline V CDR1 and CDR2: SGHTA, FQGTGA. The CDR3 loop spans 14 amino acids. V gave up 0 bases and J gave up 7 bases, with 13 bases separating them. CDR3 coding DNA: TGTGCCAGCAGCTTAACTCTGTACAGGTCGGAGCAGTACTTC. This encodes CASSLTLYRSEQYF.

The chain uses TRBV30 and TRBJ1-3; no definite D call. Deletions cut 4 bases from V and 1 base from J, with 5 bases between. This CDR3 spans 12 amino acids. Germline-derived CDR1 and CDR2 are GTSNPN and SVGIG (reference sequence). The CDR3: CAWKRSGNTIYF. In DNA, the CDR3 is TGTGCCTGGAAGAGGTCTGGAAACACCATATATTTT.

The V and J genes are TRBV6-4 and TRBJ2-3; 12 nucleotides agree with TRBD2. The germline gives CDR1 MRHNA, CDR2 SNTAGT. The CDR3 length is 18 residues. Losses at the gene ends were 3 bases for V and 2 bases for J; bases not matched to a gene: 9. CDR3 loop: CASSEFASGREVTDTQYF. The CDR3 DNA is TGTGCCAGCAGTGAATTTGCTAGCGGGAGGGAGGTCACAGATACGCAGTATTTT.

This chain connects TRBV5-1 to TRBJ2-3; TRBD1 matches 7 bases. Trimming at V came to 0 bases and at J to 10 bases, leaving 11 bases not matched to a gene. This CDR3 comprises 15 residues. Germline-derived CDR1 and CDR2 are SGHRS and YFSETQ. Written as DNA, the CDR3 is TGCGCCAGCAGCTTGGCCTTGGGACAGCTACAACCGCAGTATTTT. Encoded protein: CASSLALGQLQPQYF.

The chain uses TRBV10-3 and TRBJ1-3, with TRBD1 matching 7 bases. The germline gives CDR1 ENHRY, CDR2 SYGVKD. The CDR3 contains 15 residues. Unmatched junction bases numbered 3, after V lost 4 bases and J lost 0 bases. CDR3 bases: TGTGCCATCAGTGGACAGGGCTTCTCTGGAAACACCATATATTTT. Protein sequence: CAISGQGFSGNTIYF.

The chain is built from TRBV9 and TRBJ1-1; 7 bases align to TRBD1. The germline CDR1 and CDR2 sequences are SGDLS and YYNGEE. This CDR3 is built from 15 residues. V gave up 5 bases and J gave up 4 bases; unmatched junction bases: 11. The CDR3 here is CASRRTGAGGTEAFF. The CDR3 DNA reads as TGTGCCAGCAGGCGGACAGGAGCTGGGGGCACTGAAGCTTTCTTT.

The chain has TRBV5-1 and TRBJ1-3; 9 nucleotides match TRBD1. This CDR3 spans 16 amino acids. The trim removed 2 bases at V and 1 base at J, leaving 4 bases unmatched. Looked up from germline, CDR1 is SGHRS and CDR2 is YFSETQ. CDR3 DNA sequence: TGCGCCAGCAGCTTAGGGACAGGGAGTTCTGGAAACACCATATATTTT. Its translation: CASSLGTGSSGNTIYF.

Only a few counts were recorded for this clone. The chain has TRBV30 and TRBJ1-1; D gene uncertain. From germline, CDR1 is GTSNPN and CDR2 SVGIG (reference sequence). V dropped 8 bases and J dropped 4 bases, with 17 bases sitting between them. The CDR3 is 13 residues long. This CDR3 is CARLTPGGTEAFF. In DNA, the CDR3 is TGTGCCCGACTGACCCCCGGCGGCACTGAAGCTTTCTTT.

The chain uses TRBV5-6 and TRBJ1-1; TRBD1 might be the D (6 bases). The CDR3 has 14 amino acids. Trimming stripped 6 bases from V and 0 bases from J, with 12 bases between. Germline-derived CDR1 and CDR2 are SGHDT and YYEEEE. CDR3 amino acids: CASIPGQLNTEAFF. Written as DNA, the CDR3 is TGTGCCAGCATCCCCGGACAGTTGAACACTGAAGCTTTCTTT.

The chain employs TRBV5-1 and TRBJ2-1; D remains unclear. Deletions cut 0 bases from V and 2 bases from J, with 6 bases between. The CDR3 length is 14 residues. Germline V lookup: CDR1 SGHRS, CDR2 YFSETQ. CDR3 in DNA: TGCGCCAGCAGCTTGGACCTAGCCTACAATGAGCAGTTCTTC. Residues: CASSLDLAYNEQFF.

This rearrangement joins TRBV13 to TRBJ2-3; 7 nucleotides align to TRBD2. This CDR3 contains 14 residues. V lost 0 bases to trimming and J lost 3 bases; unmatched junction nucleotides: 0. Germline V gene sequence: CDR1 PRHDT, CDR2 FYEKMQ (reference sequence). DNA of the CDR3: TGTGCCAGCAGCTTAGGACTAGCGACAGATACGCAGTATTTT. This sequence encodes CASSLGLATDTQYF.

The V gene is TRBV5-1, the J gene TRBJ2-3; TRBD2 aligns across 9 bases. Per germline, CDR1 SGHRS and CDR2 YFSETQ. V lost 4 bases, J lost 2 bases, and 5 bases stayed unmatched. This CDR3 is 15 amino acids long. DNA of the CDR3: TGCGCCAGCAGCCCGACTAGCGGATTCACAGATACGCAGTATTTT. As protein: CASSPTSGFTDTQYF.

The V call is TRBV19, the J call TRBJ1-2; 8 nucleotides match TRBD1. Losses at the gene ends were 5 bases for V and 7 bases for J; bases not matched to a gene: 9. Germline V gives CDR1 LNHDA, CDR2 SQIVND (reference sequence). There are 14 residues in the CDR3. In DNA, the CDR3 is TGTGCCAGTAGTCTCCCGGCACAGGGGGTTGGCTACACCTTC. Translating it yields CASSLPAQGVGYTF.

This clone was seen only a few times. CDR3 in amino acids: CASRRHSSNQPQHF. The CDR3, as DNA: TGTGCCAGCAGGAGACATAGTAGCAATCAGCCCCAGCATTTT. The J gene is TRBJ1-5, the V gene TRBV28; unclear D gene. With 6 bases removed from V and 0 bases from J, the gap between germline ends came to 9 bases. The germline CDR1 and CDR2 sequences are MDHEN and SYDVKM. This CDR3 is 14 amino acids long. The full variable domain, with the rest looked up from reference TRBV28 and TRBJ1-5, is DVKVTQSSRYLVKRTGEKVFLECVQDMDHENMFWYRQDPGLGLRLIYFSYDVKMKEKGDIPEGYSVSREKKERFSLILESASTNQTSMYLCASRRHSSNQPQHFGDGTRLSIL.

Comment on this clone: A read error may produce the germline difference seen at one junction end. CDR3 amino acids: CASSLAGGSYEQYF. DNA of the CDR3: TGTGCCAGCAGCCTAGCGGGAGGGTCCTACGAGCAGTACTTC. This chain uses TRBV7-9 with TRBJ2-7; 12 nucleotides match TRBD2. From germline, CDR1 is SEHNR and CDR2 FQNEAQ (reference sequence). The CDR3 runs to 14 residues. The complete variable domain, with remaining parts taken from reference TRBV7-9 and TRBJ2-7, reads DTGVSQNPRHKITKRGQNVTFRCDPISEHNRLYWYRQTLGQGPEFLTYFQNEAQLEKSRLLSDRFSAERPKGSFSTLEIQRTEQGDSAMYLCASSLAGGSYEQYFGPGTRLTVT.

The V gene is TRBV5-1, the J gene TRBJ2-1; 14 bases are a match to TRBD2. Trimming removed 4 bases from V and 3 bases from J; junction bases left unmatched: 9. Germline CDR1 reads SGHRS; CDR2 reads YFSETQ. The CDR3 consists of 18 residues. CDR3 sequence: CASSRLAGGLIGYNEQFF. In nucleotides, the CDR3 is TGCGCCAGCAGCCGACTAGCGGGAGGGCTTATAGGCTACAATGAGCAGTTCTTC.

The CDR3 sequence: CASSYPTSGRREQFF. CDR3 coding DNA: TGTGCCAGCAGTTACCCGACTAGCGGGAGGCGCGAGCAGTTCTTC. The J gene is TRBJ2-1, the V gene TRBV6-6; 13 bases are a match to TRBD2. Trimming cost V 2 bases and J 10 bases; bases outside gene matches: 5. The CDR3 loop spans 15 amino acids. Germline V gives CDR1 MNHNY, CDR2 SVGAGI (reference sequence).

The chain is built from TRBV5-1 and TRBJ2-5, with TRBD1 matching 7 bases. Matching the DNA end better, TRBJ2-7 makes the J call doubtful. Looked up from germline, CDR1 is SGHRS and CDR2 is YFSETQ. The CDR3 is made up of 17 amino acids. CDR3 in amino acids: CASTRQGRPSFSYEQYF. The CDR3 nucleotides are TGCGCCAGCACCCGACAGGGACGTCCCTCATTCTCCTACGAGCAGTACTTC.

The J gene is TRBJ2-7, the V gene TRBV30; 9 bases line up with TRBD2. The CDR3 extends over 15 amino acids. Trimming took 0 bases from V and 3 from J; bases not matched to a gene: 6. The germline gives CDR1 GTSNPN, CDR2 SVGIG (reference sequence). The CDR3, as DNA: TGTGCCTGGAGTGTAGGGGCTAGCGGGAACTACGAGCAGTACTTC. This sequence encodes CAWSVGASGNYEQYF.

The V and J genes are TRBV5-1 and TRBJ2-1; 11 bases agree with TRBD2. This CDR3 is 20 amino acids long. Germline V gene data show CDR1 as SGHRS and CDR2 as YFSETQ. The J segment lost 0 bases and the V segment lost 0 bases, leaving 11 bases of the junction unmatched. The CDR3 nucleotides read TGCGCCAGCAGCTTGGCCGGGGGACTAGCGGCCATCAGCTCCTACAATGAGCAGTTCTTC. It is translated as CASSLAGGLAAISSYNEQFF.

The gene calls are TRBV11-1 and TRBJ2-3; possible D gene TRBD1, 5 bases. The CDR3 covers 15 residues. CDR1 and CDR2 from the germline V gene are SGHAT and FQDESV (reference sequence). Between the trimmed V and J ends, which lost 2 bases and 2 bases, there was a span of 11 bases. DNA for the CDR3: TGTGCCAGCAGCTTAATTTCAGGGCCCACAGATACGCAGTATTTT. It codes for CASSLISGPTDTQYF.

In its sample, this clone is medium-sized (0.01 to 0.1%). The CDR3 DNA is TGCAGCGTTCGGACAGGGTCCTCACCTAACGCTTTCTTT. Protein sequence: CSVRTGSSPNAFF. This rearrangement joins TRBV29-1 to TRBJ1-1, with 8 bases matching TRBD1. The CDR3 has 13 amino acids. Germline CDR1 is SQVTM and CDR2 is ANQGSEA. Unmatched junction bases numbered 13, after V lost 5 bases and J lost 11 bases.

This clone is termed large. V usage is TRBV6-1 and J usage is TRBJ2-7; D possibly corresponds to TRBD1 (6 bases). In germline, CDR1 is MNHNS, CDR2 SASEGT. The CDR3 length is 15 residues. The V gene lost 6 bases and the J gene lost 2 bases, with 17 bases spanning the gap. The CDR3: CASRKQPGEAYEQYF. In nucleotides, the CDR3 is TGTGCCAGCAGAAAGCAACCAGGGGAAGCCTACGAGCAGTACTTC.